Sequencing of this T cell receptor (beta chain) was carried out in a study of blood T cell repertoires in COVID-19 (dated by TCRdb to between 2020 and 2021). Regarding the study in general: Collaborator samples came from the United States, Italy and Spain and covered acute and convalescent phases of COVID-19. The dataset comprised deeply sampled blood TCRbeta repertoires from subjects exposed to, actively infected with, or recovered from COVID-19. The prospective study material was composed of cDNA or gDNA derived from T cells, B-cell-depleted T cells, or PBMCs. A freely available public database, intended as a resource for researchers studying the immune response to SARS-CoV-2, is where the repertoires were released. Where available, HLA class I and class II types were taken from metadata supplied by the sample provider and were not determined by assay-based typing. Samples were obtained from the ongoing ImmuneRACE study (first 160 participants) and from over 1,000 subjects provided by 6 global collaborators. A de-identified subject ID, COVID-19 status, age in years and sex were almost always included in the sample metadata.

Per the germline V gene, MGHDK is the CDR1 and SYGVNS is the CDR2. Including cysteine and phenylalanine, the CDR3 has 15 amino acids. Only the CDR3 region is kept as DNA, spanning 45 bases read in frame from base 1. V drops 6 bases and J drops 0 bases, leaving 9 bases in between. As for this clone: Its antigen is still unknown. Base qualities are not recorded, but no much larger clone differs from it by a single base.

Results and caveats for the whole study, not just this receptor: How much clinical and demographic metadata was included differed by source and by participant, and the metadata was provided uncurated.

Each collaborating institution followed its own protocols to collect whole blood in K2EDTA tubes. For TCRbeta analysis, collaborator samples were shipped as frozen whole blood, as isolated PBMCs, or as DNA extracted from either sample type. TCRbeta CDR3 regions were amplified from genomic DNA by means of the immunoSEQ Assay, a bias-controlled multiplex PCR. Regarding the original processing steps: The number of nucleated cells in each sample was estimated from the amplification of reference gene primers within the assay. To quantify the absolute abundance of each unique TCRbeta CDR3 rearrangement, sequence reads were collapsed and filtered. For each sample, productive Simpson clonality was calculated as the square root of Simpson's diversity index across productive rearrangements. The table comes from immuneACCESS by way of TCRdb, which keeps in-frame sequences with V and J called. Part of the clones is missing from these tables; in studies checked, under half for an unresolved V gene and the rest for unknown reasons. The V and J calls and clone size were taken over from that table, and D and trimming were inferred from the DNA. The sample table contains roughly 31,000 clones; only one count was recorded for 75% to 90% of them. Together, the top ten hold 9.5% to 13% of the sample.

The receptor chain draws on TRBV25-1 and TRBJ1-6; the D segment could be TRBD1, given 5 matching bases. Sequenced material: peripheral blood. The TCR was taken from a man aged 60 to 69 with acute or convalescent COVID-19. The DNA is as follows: TGTGCCAGCAGGGGGGGGAGCTCCTATAATTCACCCCTCCACTTT. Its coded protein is CASRGGSSYNSPLHF.